These 26 T cell receptor beta chains came from one sample sequenced in a study of T cells in Graves' hyperthyroidism and ophthalmopathy (dated by TCRdb to between 2018 and 2020). Library method: multiplex PCR. Sequenced on an Illumina HiSeq 2000. The TCR beta CDR3 regions were amplified from RNA transcripts. A first-round RT-PCR of the TCR CDR3 used the HTBI primer set with the Qiagen OneStep RT-PCR kit. TCRdb redid the processing of the public reads, applying fastp at Q25 and MiXCR, and retained in-frame beta chains. Records with the same CDR3 protein are collapsed into one entry carrying the most frequent genes and DNA. For this sample there are about 520,000 distinct CDR3 sequences; roughly a quarter appear just once. The biggest ten clones account for around 10% of the sample. Sequenced sample: blood. Source of these receptors: a woman aged 25 to 45 with Graves' ophthalmopathy.

CDR3 in amino acids: CASSLDSGGRETQYF. The CDR3 DNA reads as TGCGCCAGCAGCTTGGATTCAGGGGGTCGGGAGACCCAGTACTTC. The chain couples TRBV5-1 to TRBJ2-5; 7 nucleotides match TRBD1. Germline V gene data show CDR1 as SGHRS and CDR2 as YFSETQ. Losses at the gene ends were 0 bases for V and 5 bases for J; bases not matched to a gene: 7. The CDR3 runs 15 residues.

The chain employs TRBV12-3 or TRBV12-4 and TRBJ1-2; 7 bases are a match to TRBD1. The CDR3 sequence is 14 residues long. Germline trimming cut 5 bases from V and 3 bases from J; bases unmatched to any gene: 6. DNA for the CDR3: TGTGCCAGCAGTGCCCGACAGGGAGACTATGGCTACACCTTC. Its translation is CASSARQGDYGYTF.

The table lists this clonotype with many counts. V and J are TRBV15 and TRBJ2-5; a weak D match, TRBD1 (5 bases). This CDR3 region has 15 residues. Germline-derived CDR1 and CDR2 are LNHNV and YYDKDF (reference sequence). V lost 0 bases and J lost 2, with 10 bases in between. CDR3 region: CATSRDGARQETQYF. The CDR3 coding sequence is TGTGCCACCAGCAGAGATGGGGCTAGACAAGAGACCCAGTACTTC.

CDR3 nucleotide sequence: TGTGCCAGCACCGACGGGGGAGAGTCTTTCTTT. The encoded protein is CASTDGGESFF. This chain connects TRBV7-9 to TRBJ1-1, with D perhaps matching TRBD1 (5 bases). The CDR3 extends over 11 amino acids. Germline V gene data show CDR1 as SEHNR and CDR2 as FQNEAQ (reference sequence). V lost 7 bases, J lost 12 bases, and 15 bases lay in between.

This clonotype came up a few times. The V and J genes are TRBV10-2 and TRBJ2-6; D remains ambiguous. CDR1 WSHSY and CDR2 SAAADI come from the germline V gene. The CDR3 loop spans 14 amino acids. The ends were cut back, 8 bases at V and 0 bases at J, with 8 bases in the middle. CDR3 sequence: CASLIPSGANVLTF. In DNA, the CDR3 is TGCGCCAGCCTAATCCCCTCTGGGGCCAACGTCCTGACTTTC.

This clonotype was detected many times. CDR3 coding DNA: TGTGCCATCAGTGAACGGGACCTAAGCAATCAGCCCCAGCATTTT. Protein: CAISERDLSNQPQHF. This sequence joins TRBV10-3 and TRBJ1-5; TRBD1 is a possible D gene (5 bases). Germline V gives CDR1 ENHRY, CDR2 SYGVKD. The V gene lost 3 bases and the J gene lost 1 base, with 10 bases spanning the gap. The CDR3 length is 15 residues.

This clonotype appeared many times. The chain links TRBV6-2 or TRBV6-3 to TRBJ2-2; possibly TRBD2 for D (5 bases). CDR1 is MNHEY, CDR2 SVGEGT, per germline. V was trimmed by 6 bases and J by 2 bases, leaving 13 bases between them. This CDR3 is built from 15 residues. The chain's CDR3 is CASRDSFRNTGELFF. The CDR3 DNA reads as TGTGCCAGCAGGGACTCGTTTAGAAACACCGGGGAGCTGTTTTTT.

This clonotype was detected ten times or more. The V call is TRBV6-1, the J call TRBJ2-2; no definite D call. The CDR3 is 14 amino acids. Trimming took 3 bases from V and 4 from J, leaving 9 bases between them. Germline CDR1 MNHNS, CDR2 SASEGT. The CDR3 sequence: CASSEGISTGELFF. CDR3 nucleotides: TGTGCCAGCAGTGAGGGTATCAGCACCGGGGAGCTGTTTTTT.

This clonotype occurred many times. The chain combines TRBV6-2 or TRBV6-3 with TRBJ1-1; 10 bases match TRBD1. The germline V gene has CDR1 MNHEY and CDR2 SVGEGT. The length of the CDR3 is 16 residues. Trimming took 5 bases from V and 4 from J; bases not matched to a gene: 10. This CDR3 reads CASSLVTGGAGTEAFF. For the CDR3, the DNA is TGTGCCAGCAGTCTAGTGACAGGGGGCGCCGGCACTGAAGCTTTCTTT.

Of note for this clonotype: A much bigger clone sits one base away, suggesting this may be a read error. The chain carries TRBV6-2 or TRBV6-3 and TRBJ2-5; 10 nucleotides agree with TRBD2. The germline CDR1 and CDR2 sequences are MNHEY and SVGEGT. The CDR3 is 16 amino acids. CDR3 sequence reads: CAGTPGTSDIQETQDF. CDR3 nucleotides: TGTGCCGGCACTCCCGGGACTAGCGACATCCAGGAGACCCAGGACTTC.

This clonotype occurred a few times. The CDR3 DNA reads TGTGCCAGCAGTTTATTGTGGCCCCAAGAGACCCAGTACTTC. This codes for CASSLLWPQETQYF. The gene calls are TRBV12-3 or TRBV12-4 and TRBJ2-5; D ambiguous. The CDR3 contains 14 residues. Deletions cut 2 bases from V and 1 base from J, with 8 bases between.

In nucleotides, the CDR3 is TGTGCCAGCAGTTTATCGGCCCGCCACGGCGCCTTTACCTACGAGCAGTACTTC. Translated: CASSLSARHGAFTYEQYF. The chain recombines TRBV12-3 or TRBV12-4 with TRBJ2-7; D gene unclear. The V gene lost 2 bases and the J gene lost 2 bases, with 22 bases spanning the gap. The CDR3 has 18 residues.

This clonotype was seen repeatedly, ten times or more. The rearrangement joins TRBV4-1 to TRBJ1-2; D gene uncertain. The CDR3 loop spans 14 amino acids. Germline V gene data show CDR1 as MGHRA and CDR2 as YSYEKL. V lost 1 base and J lost 3, with 9 bases in between. The CDR3 sequence is CASSQGPGDYGYTF. CDR3 sequence (DNA): TGCGCCAGCAGCCAAGGGCCCGGGGACTATGGCTACACCTTC.

This sequence joins TRBV28 and TRBJ2-7, with 7 nucleotides matching TRBD1. The J segment lost 4 bases and the V segment lost 3 bases, leaving 6 bases of the junction unmatched. CDR1 and CDR2 (germline): MDHEN, SYDVKM. This CDR3 contains 14 residues. In DNA form, the CDR3 reads TGTGCCAGCAGTTTCGCGACAGGGCGGTACGAGCAGTACTTC. This sequence encodes CASSFATGRYEQYF. The full variable domain, rest sourced from reference TRBV28 and TRBJ2-7, is DVKVTQSSRYLVKRTGEKVFLECVQDMDHENMFWYRQDPGLGLRLIYFSYDVKMKEKGDIPEGYSVSREKKERFSLILESASTNQTSMYLCASSFATGRYEQYFGPGTRLTVT.

This clonotype was counted many times. This rearrangement joins TRBV6-2 or TRBV6-3 to TRBJ1-5; 7 bases align to TRBD1. The germline V gene encodes CDR1 MNHEY and CDR2 SVGEGT. Trimming cost V 7 bases and J 2 bases; bases outside gene matches: 8. There are 15 residues in the CDR3. In DNA form, the CDR3 reads TGTGCCAGCACAAGCAGACAGGGTGGCAATCAGCCCCAGCATTTT. Amino acid sequence: CASTSRQGGNQPQHF.

The chain is built from TRBV19 and TRBJ1-2; TRBD1 might be the D (5 bases). This CDR3 is 17 amino acids long. The V gene's germline CDR1 is LNHDA and CDR2 SQIVND (reference sequence). The germline V and J ends were trimmed by 5 bases and 2 bases, with 21 bases remaining between them. The CDR3 spells CASSFENSGTENYGYTF. CDR3 in DNA: TGTGCCAGTAGTTTCGAGAACTCCGGGACCGAAAACTATGGCTACACCTTC.

This clonotype appeared many times. The V gene is TRBV6-1, the J gene TRBJ1-5, with D perhaps matching TRBD1 (6 bases). Per the germline V gene, CDR1 is MNHNS and CDR2 is SASEGT. The V end was cut by 0 bases, the J end by 6 bases, with 12 bases between. The CDR3 contains 15 residues. The CDR3 coding sequence is TGTGCCAGCAGTGAAGCCGGGGGGGCAGGTCAGCCCCAGCATTTT. Protein: CASSEAGGAGQPQHF.

V usage is TRBV13 and J usage is TRBJ2-7; TRBD1 matches 9 bases. Germline CDR1 and CDR2: PRHDT and FYEKMQ (reference sequence). The CDR3 sequence is 15 residues long. Trimming removed 5 bases from V and 5 bases from J; junction bases left unmatched: 10. The DNA of the CDR3 is TGTGCCAGCAGCACCGGGACAGGGCTGGAGAACGAGCAGTACTTC. Protein: CASSTGTGLENEQYF.

The sample holds many counts of this clonotype. V is TRBV12-3 or TRBV12-4 and J is TRBJ1-2, with TRBD1 matching over 7 bases. The junction had 10 bases not matched to a gene; V was cut back by 5 bases and J by 7 bases. The CDR3 is 14 amino acids. The CDR3 region has the DNA TGTGCCAGCAGTGTACAGGGGTTACTATCTGGCTACACCTTC. Residues: CASSVQGLLSGYTF.

V gene TRBV19 combines with J gene TRBJ2-5; the match to TRBD2 covers 7 bases. Germline V gene data show CDR1 as LNHDA and CDR2 as SQIVND (reference sequence). J lost 1 base, V lost 5 bases, and 7 bases had no gene match. The CDR3 is made up of 15 amino acids. The CDR3 here is CASSLAGDFQETQYF. The DNA of the CDR3 is TGTGCCAGTAGTCTGGCGGGGGACTTCCAAGAGACCCAGTACTTC.

This clonotype was counted ten times or more. The V call is TRBV12-3 or TRBV12-4, the J call TRBJ1-2, with D possibly TRBD1 on 5 matching bases. The CDR3 spans 13 residues. V gave up 5 bases and J gave up 8 bases, with 15 bases separating them. For the CDR3, the DNA is TGTGCCAGCAGTATTACAGGTTTTGGGGGCTACACCTTC. Translated: CASSITGFGGYTF.

This clonotype was seen a handful of times. The J gene is TRBJ1-1, the V gene TRBV28, with D uncertain. Per the germline V gene, CDR1 is MDHEN and CDR2 is SYDVKM. The CDR3 runs to 14 residues. DNA of the CDR3: TGTGCTGCAAAACCATGGTGGGAGAACACTGAAGCTTTCTTT. It is translated as CAAKPWWENTEAFF.

This clonotype was seen a single time. The chain's CDR3 is CASSPSMDTGELFF. DNA for the CDR3: TGTGCCAGCAGTCCCAGTATGGACACCGGGGAGCTGTTTTTT. This chain links TRBV6-1 with TRBJ2-2, with D uncertain. This CDR3 region has 14 residues. V was clipped by 5 bases and J by 3 bases, with 10 bases between them. CDR1 and CDR2 from the germline V gene are MNHNS and SASEGT.

This clonotype was recorded many times. This chain uses TRBV4-1 with TRBJ2-7; D perhaps matches TRBD2 (6 bases). The V end lost 0 bases, the J end lost 3 bases, and 15 bases lay between the germline ends. Germline V CDR1 and CDR2: MGHRA, YSYEKL. The CDR3 is 16 residues long. This CDR3 reads CASSQDGGAYFYEQYF. The CDR3 DNA is TGCGCCAGCAGCCAAGATGGAGGGGCATATTTCTACGAGCAGTACTTC.

Comments on this clonotype: A read error may explain this, as a much larger clone is one base away. This CDR3 is missing its conserved last phenylalanine or tryptophan, likely due to a read error. No DNA is shown, since the ends of the CDR3 on it are uncertain; the CDR3 is the one TCRdb lists. The rearrangement joins TRBV7-9 to TRBJ1-1. The CDR3 totals 11 residues, both ends included. Per germline, CDR1 SEHNR and CDR2 FQNEAQ (reference sequence). The CDR3 sequence: CASSLLVKLDV.

On this clonotype itself: A much larger clonotype is one base distant, so this may be a read error. The chain employs TRBV12-3 or TRBV12-4 and TRBJ2-7, with D unclear. CDR3 size: 14 residues. CDR3 residues: CACSFTHSPYEQYF. The CDR3, as DNA: TGTGCCTGCAGTTTTACCCACAGCCCCTACGAGCAGTACTTC.